The next 24 T cell receptor beta chains were all read from a single sample in a study of metastatic and nonmetastatic thyroid tumors (dated by TCRdb to 2018 to 2020). Library method: PCR. The sequencing machine was an Illumina HiSeq 4000. The public reads were reanalyzed by TCRdb: fastp trimming at Q25, MiXCR alignment, in-frame beta chains only. In this sample the table shows 11,000 to 15,000 clones, 10% to 15% of which occur a single time. Of the sample, more than 12% falls within the top ten clones. No patient had received any treatment before thyroid surgery. The sequenced sample was blood. These receptors were collected from a female donor with papillary thyroid cancer or a benign thyroid nodule (not recorded which). Some clones in this sample may be carry-over from other donors' samples.

This clone was picked up many times. The gene calls are TRBV11-2 and TRBJ2-1; D might be TRBD2 (6 bases). Trimming shortened V by 5 bases and J by 2 bases, and 22 bases separated the two germline ends. The germline V gene has CDR1 SGHAT and CDR2 FQNNGV. The CDR3 is 18 residues long. The chain's CDR3 is CASSLVNYGGTTYNEQFF. Written as DNA, the CDR3 is TGTGCCAGCAGCCTAGTAAACTACGGAGGGACGACCTACAATGAGCAGTTCTTC.

The J gene is TRBJ2-7, the V gene TRBV6-1; no clear D gene. Trimming removed 3 bases from V and 4 bases from J, with 4 bases in between. This CDR3 is built from 11 residues. CDR1 is MNHNS, CDR2 SASEGT, per germline. The CDR3 spells CASSDGYEQYF. For the CDR3, the DNA is TGTGCCAGCAGTGACGGTTACGAGCAGTACTTC.

At least ten counts were recorded for this clone. A much more abundant neighbour one base away suggests this may be a read error. Different DNA sequences within this sample yield the same CDR3. The chain combines TRBV20-1 with TRBJ2-3, with D perhaps TRBD1 or TRBD2 (5 bases each). The CDR3 has 15 residues. The V and J ends lost 3 bases and 8 bases respectively, with 21 bases between them. Germline V gives CDR1 DFQATT, CDR2 SNEGSKA (reference sequence). CDR3 amino acids: CSASRARGPLATQYF. The CDR3, as DNA: TGCAGTGCTAGTCGTGCGAGGGGCCCGCTTGCTACGCAGTATTTT.

This clone is termed medium-sized. This chain uses TRBV19 with TRBJ2-3; D may be TRBD1 (6 bases). CDR1 is LNHDA, CDR2 SQIVND, per germline (reference sequence). Trimming pared 3 bases from V and 4 bases from J, leaving 8 bases between. There are 13 residues in the CDR3. The CDR3 protein is CASSINRADTQYF. In nucleotides, the CDR3 is TGTGCCAGTAGTATTAACAGGGCAGATACGCAGTATTTT.

This clone was counted at least ten times. The chain recombines TRBV5-1 with TRBJ2-2; D unclear. This CDR3 is 13 amino acids long. Germline V gene sequence: CDR1 SGHRS, CDR2 YFSETQ. Trimming removed 4 bases at V and 5 bases at J, with 9 bases between. The CDR3: CASSRSVTGELFF. The DNA of the CDR3 is TGCGCCAGCAGCAGATCCGTAACCGGGGAGCTGTTTTTT.

This clone was counted at least ten times. In DNA form, the CDR3 reads TGTGCCAGCAGCTTAACGAGAGACAGGGTGGGCACTGAAGCTTTCTTT. Translation gives CASSLTRDRVGTEAFF. The V and J genes are TRBV7-3 and TRBJ1-1; TRBD1 agrees at 7 bases. Germline loops: CDR1 SGHTA, CDR2 FQGTGA. V lost 0 bases and J lost 4; bases outside the gene matches: 8. The length of the CDR3 is 16 residues.

Sample share makes this clone medium-sized (0.01 to 0.1%). The chain combines TRBV6-5 with TRBJ2-7; a weak D match, TRBD1 (5 bases). V lost 0 bases to trimming and J lost 2 bases, with 11 bases between them. CDR1 is MNHEY, CDR2 SVGAGI, per germline. This CDR3 comprises 15 residues. The CDR3 sequence is CASSYSARATYEQYF. The CDR3 DNA reads TGTGCCAGCAGTTACTCGGCCAGGGCTACCTACGAGCAGTACTTC.

This clone has ten or more counts. The chain couples TRBV18 to TRBJ2-5; D is undetermined. In germline, CDR1 is KGHSH, CDR2 LQKENI. Trimming took 3 bases from V and 5 from J, leaving 13 bases between them. CDR3 length: 14 residues. CDR3 sequence: CASSPPVRAETQYF. DNA for the CDR3: TGTGCCAGCTCACCGCCGGTAAGGGCGGAGACCCAGTACTTC. The full variable domain, rest sourced from reference TRBV18 and TRBJ2-5, is NAGVMQNPRHLVRRRGQEARLRCSPMKGHSHVYWYRQLPEEGLKFMVYLQKENIIDESGMPKERFSAEFPKEGPSILRIQQVVRGDSAAYFCASSPPVRAETQYFGPGTRLLVL.

Details on this clone: An end of the junction differs from the germline gene, which may be a read error. V gene TRBV27 combines with J gene TRBJ1-2, with 12 bases lining up with TRBD1. Germline lookup yields CDR1 MNHEY and CDR2 SMNVEV (reference sequence). This CDR3 has 14 residues. The CDR3 nucleotides read TGTGCCAGCGGGGACAGGGGGCTCTTCTATGTCTACACCTTC. This sequence encodes CASGDRGLFYVYTF.

The chain combines TRBV7-9 with TRBJ2-2; 7 positions match TRBD1. V was pared by 6 bases and J by 0 bases, with 4 bases of the junction left unmatched. CDR1 is SEHNR, CDR2 FQNEAQ, per germline (reference sequence). The CDR3 length is 15 residues. The CDR3 nucleotides are TGTGCCAGCAGGCCCGGGACAGCGAACACCGGGGAGCTGTTTTTT. This translates into CASRPGTANTGELFF. Together with reference TRBV7-9 and TRBJ2-2, the CDR3 gives the full variable domain: DTGVSQNPRHKITKRGQNVTFRCDPISEHNRLYWYRQTLGQGPEFLTYFQNEAQLEKSRLLSDRFSAERPKGSFSTLEIQRTEQGDSAMYLCASRPGTANTGELFFGEGSRLTVL.

About this clone: The CDR3 does not close with the conserved phenylalanine or tryptophan, likely indicating a read error. It is unclear where the CDR3 begins or ends on the DNA, so no DNA is shown, and the CDR3 is as TCRdb lists it. CDR3 amino acids: CASSLVEGTGGYEQYS. This chain joins TRBV11-2 and TRBJ2-7; the table calls TRBD1, which could not be checked here. Germline CDR1 is SGHAT and CDR2 is FQNNGV. The CDR3 totals 16 residues, both ends included.

This clone is medium-sized by share. The rearrangement links TRBV6-5 to TRBJ1-2; unclear D gene. There are 17 residues in the CDR3. Trimming removed 0 bases at V and 4 bases at J, with 18 bases between. Germline V gene sequence: CDR1 MNHEY, CDR2 SVGAGI. DNA for the CDR3: TGTGCCAGCAGTTACTCCACGGACGTTCTTGGGCCCTATGGCTACACCTTC. Its translation is CASSYSTDVLGPYGYTF.

This clone was seen ten or more times. This chain uses TRBV20-1 with TRBJ2-1; TRBD2 matches 12 bases. Looked up from germline, CDR1 is DFQATT and CDR2 is SNEGSKA (reference sequence). This CDR3 is 18 amino acids long. V dropped 0 bases and J dropped 4; count of bases not matched to a gene: 10. Here the CDR3 DNA reads TGCAGTGCTAGAGATGCGGCTAGCGGGGGGGCCGGGTACAATGAGCAGTTCTTC. It specifies CSARDAASGGAGYNEQFF.

This clone has a handful of counts. This rearrangement joins TRBV6-7 to TRBJ2-6; tentatively, D is TRBD2 (5 bases). TRBV6-7 is recorded as an ORF, its role being uncertain. CDR3 length: 15 residues. V lost 6 bases to trimming and J lost 0 bases, with 9 bases between them. The CDR3, as DNA: TGTGCCAGCAGGGAGGTAAACTCTGGGGCCAACGTCCTGACTTTC. It specifies CASREVNSGANVLTF.

Only a few counts were recorded for this clone. The J gene is TRBJ2-7, the V gene TRBV6-1, with 7 bases lining up with TRBD1. In germline, CDR1 is MNHNS, CDR2 SASEGT. The V gene end was trimmed by 5 bases and the J gene end by 2 bases; junction bases not matched to a gene: 9. The CDR3 loop spans 15 amino acids. The CDR3 loop reads CASSTPGTAPYEQYF. CDR3 DNA sequence: TGTGCCAGCAGTACCCCCGGGACAGCTCCCTACGAGCAGTACTTC.

At least ten counts were recorded for this clone. The chain joins TRBV5-5 to TRBJ1-5, with TRBD1 matching 7 bases. Germline CDR1 is SGHKS and CDR2 is YYEKEE (reference sequence). The CDR3 runs 14 residues. Losses at the gene ends were 4 bases for V and 4 bases for J; bases not matched to a gene: 5. The CDR3 loop is CASSRQGGNQPQHF. The DNA of the CDR3 is TGTGCCAGCAGCCGACAGGGCGGAAATCAGCCCCAGCATTTT. Full variable domain (rest looked up from reference TRBV5-5 and TRBJ1-5): DAGVTQSPTHLIKTRGQQVTLRCSPISGHKSVSWYQQVLGQGPQFIFQYYEKEERGRGNFPDRFSARQFPNYSSELNVNALLLGDSALYLCASSRQGGNQPQHFGDGTRLSIL.

In this sample, this clone turned up many times. The chain uses TRBV20-1 and TRBJ2-1, with a tentative D call TRBD2 (6 bases). CDR3 length equals 15 residues. Germline V gene sequence: CDR1 DFQATT, CDR2 SNEGSKA (reference sequence). The V and J ends lost 5 bases and 6 bases respectively, with 20 bases between them. The CDR3 DNA follows: TGCAGTGCTGTCCTTGGGGAGGTGGCTACCAATGAGCAGTTCTTC. It specifies CSAVLGEVATNEQFF.

The rearrangement joins TRBV7-9 to TRBJ2-5; D might be TRBD1 (5 bases). Germline-derived CDR1 and CDR2 are SEHNR and FQNEAQ (reference sequence). Trimming stripped 1 base from V and 5 bases from J, with 14 bases between. CDR3 length: 15 residues. The CDR3 DNA sequence: TGTGCCAGCAGCTTAGGATCGGCAGGGTGGGAGACCCAGTACTTC. This translates into CASSLGSAGWETQYF. Variable domain in full (rest from reference TRBV7-9 and TRBJ2-5): DTGVSQNPRHKITKRGQNVTFRCDPISEHNRLYWYRQTLGQGPEFLTYFQNEAQLEKSRLLSDRFSAERPKGSFSTLEIQRTEQGDSAMYLCASSLGSAGWETQYFGPGTRLLVL.

Ten or more counts support this clone. The rearrangement joins TRBV7-2 to TRBJ1-3; D gene unclear. This CDR3 is built from 15 residues. The germline CDR1 and CDR2 sequences are SGHTA and FQGNSA. The V end lost 5 bases, the J end lost 0 bases, and 11 bases lay between the germline ends. The DNA of the CDR3 is TGTGCCAGCAGCGCAACAGTGTACTCTGGAAACACCATATATTTT. Its translation is CASSATVYSGNTIYF.

This clone showed up many times. The chain couples TRBV5-4 to TRBJ2-1, with 10 positions matching TRBD1. From germline, CDR1 is SGHNT and CDR2 YYREEE (reference sequence). V was clipped by 3 bases and J by 3 bases; unmatched bases: 6. CDR3 size: 16 residues. The CDR3 DNA follows: TGTGCCAGCAGCTCCCGGGACAGGGGAGGCTACAATGAGCAGTTCTTC. Residues: CASSSRDRGGYNEQFF.

V and J are TRBV24-1 and TRBJ2-3, with D possibly matching TRBD2 (5 bases). Germline V gene sequence: CDR1 KGHDR, CDR2 SFDVKD. Trimming left V 4 bases short and J 3 bases short, with 13 bases between. CDR3 length: 15 residues. In DNA, the CDR3 is TGTGCCACCAGTGAGACTTCGACGGGAACAGATACGCAGTATTTT. The encoded protein is CATSETSTGTDTQYF.

This clone has a count of ten or more. The rearrangement joins TRBV5-1 to TRBJ2-1; TRBD2 matches at 9 bases. This CDR3 region has 14 residues. V lost 5 bases to trimming and J lost 4 bases; unmatched junction nucleotides: 4. Germline V CDR1 and CDR2: SGHRS, YFSETQ. The CDR3 sequence: CASRMREGYNEQFF. The CDR3 coding sequence is TGCGCCAGCAGAATGCGGGAGGGGTACAATGAGCAGTTCTTC. Together with reference TRBV5-1 and TRBJ2-1, the CDR3 gives the full variable domain: KAGVTQTPRYLIKTRGQQVTLSCSPISGHRSVSWYQQTPGQGLQFLFEYFSETQRNKGNFPGRFSGRQFSNSRSEMNVSTLELGDSALYLCASRMREGYNEQFFGPGTRLTVL.

This clone has a handful of counts. The chain joins TRBV12-3 or TRBV12-4 to TRBJ1-1; 9 nucleotides agree with TRBD1. This CDR3 is 14 amino acids long. Trimming at V came to 2 bases and at J to 4 bases, leaving 2 bases not matched to a gene. In DNA, the CDR3 is TGTGCCAGCAGTTTAACAGGGGGCTTCACTGAAGCTTTCTTT. Protein sequence: CASSLTGGFTEAFF.

This clone was seen repeatedly, ten times or more. The chain employs TRBV20-1 and TRBJ1-3, with no clear D. Germline V CDR1 and CDR2: DFQATT, SNEGSKA (reference sequence). V was pared by 1 base and J by 4 bases, with 17 bases between. This CDR3 has 16 residues. CDR3 nucleotide sequence: TGCAGTGCTAGAGGCGGGCGGGGAGATAGGGGAAACACCATATATTTT. This gives the protein CSARGGRGDRGNTIYF.